These 2 T cell receptor beta chains were sequenced from one sample in a study of blood T cell repertoires in COVID-19 (dated by TCRdb to the early 2020s). Libraries were prepared through the immunoSEQ multiplex PCR assay. This is the immuneACCESS table as TCRdb keeps it, with only in-frame sequences that have V and J called. A part of the clones is gone; compared with another copy, unresolved V genes explain less than half, and the rest is unexplained. The sample table records some 78,000 clones; 87% of these occur just once. 4.5% to 6% of the sample is in the top ten clones. The material sequenced was peripheral blood. These receptor sequences come from an elderly woman with active or convalescent COVID-19.

J is TRBJ2-3 and V is TRBV28; D unclear. Germline CDR1 is MDHEN and CDR2 is SYDVKM. The CDR3 loop spans 15 amino acids. With 2 bases removed from V and 2 bases from J, the gap between germline ends came to 11 bases. For the CDR3, the DNA is TGTGCCAGCAGTTTAGAATCCCAGAACACAGATACGCAGTATTTT. This translates into CASSLESQNTDTQYF.

The rearrangement links TRBV30 to TRBJ1-5; D ambiguous. The CDR3 contains 13 residues. The germline gives CDR1 GTSNPN, CDR2 SVGIG (reference sequence). V was pared by 4 bases and J by 5 bases, with 12 bases between. Here the CDR3 reads CAWNPGSDQPQHF. CDR3 DNA: TGTGCCTGGAACCCGGGGTCGGATCAGCCCCAGCATTTT.